This is a list of T cell receptor beta chains from one sample in a study of T-cell reconstitution after alpha-beta-depleted transplantation in children. TCRdb re-derived calls from the PCR reads in MiXCR, one entry per CDR3 protein. The sample consists of some 200,000 distinct CDR3 sequences, around 7.7% of them appearing once. The source was PBMCs, mostly from graft donor cells, collected 360 days after TCRalphabeta/CD19-depleted stem cell transplant. The receptors stem from a male patient under 10 years old who had a stem cell transplant for acute myeloid leukemia, so the T cells may come from the graft donor. The CDR3 runs from the conserved cysteine through the conserved F or W. Each record gives: J gene, D gene, V gene, clone size, CDR3 protein, CDR3 DNA. D genes are given only for firm matches. Clone sizes are given selectively: once, few, many, or a class where the clone is expanded.

J: TRBJ1-6; D: NA; V: TRBV5-1; size: few; CDR3: CASSLGTVGSSPLHF; DNA: TGCGCCAGCAGCTTGGGGACGGTGGGTTCTTCACCCCTCCACTTT
J: TRBJ2-4; D: NA; V: TRBV4-3; size: NA; CDR3: CASSPGNPRDIQYF; DNA: TGCGCCAGCAGCCCCGGGAACCCCAGGGACATTCAGTACTTC
J: TRBJ2-5; D: NA; V: TRBV9; size: many; CDR3: CASSVADWETQYF; DNA: TGTGCCAGCAGCGTAGCGGATTGGGAGACCCAGTACTTC
J: TRBJ2-1; D: NA; V: TRBV5-1; size: many; CDR3: CASSPGQHNEQFF; DNA: TGCGCCAGCAGCCCAGGACAGCATAATGAGCAGTTCTTC
J: TRBJ2-7; D: TRBD1; V: TRBV6-5; size: many; CDR3: CASRTGQGRREQYF; DNA: TGTGCCAGCAGAACCGGACAGGGACGGAGGGAGCAGTACTTC
J: TRBJ2-3; D: NA; V: TRBV18; size: many; CDR3: CASSRSSTDTQYF; DNA: TGTGCCAGCTCACGTAGTAGCACAGATACGCAGTATTTT
J: TRBJ2-4; D: TRBD2; V: TRBV12-3/TRBV12-4; size: NA; CDR3: CASSFSGISLGAKNIQYF; DNA: TGTGCCAGCAGTTTCAGCGGGATTTCTCTTGGGGCCAAAAACATTCAGTACTTC
J: TRBJ1-2; D: NA; V: TRBV18; size: NA; CDR3: CASSNRENGYTF; DNA: TGTGCCAGCTCAAACAGGGAAAATGGCTACACCTTC
J: TRBJ1-6; D: NA; V: TRBV5-1; size: few; CDR3: CASSPRGGADSPLHF; DNA: TGCGCCAGCAGCCCCCGGGGGGGCGCGGATTCACCCCTCCACTTT
J: TRBJ2-5; D: NA; V: TRBV10-3; size: few; CDR3: CAISLQHQETQYF; DNA: TGTGCCATCAGCTTACAGCACCAAGAGACCCAGTACTTC
J: TRBJ2-3; D: NA; V: TRBV5-1; size: few; CDR3: CASSLAGQMTDTQYF; DNA: TGCGCCAGCAGCTTGGCCGGACAGATGACAGATACGCAGTATTTT
J: TRBJ2-5; D: NA; V: TRBV2; size: NA; CDR3: CASRGALGRETQYF; DNA: TGTGCCAGCAGAGGGGCCCTCGGAAGGGAGACCCAGTACTTC
J: TRBJ1-1; D: NA; V: TRBV7-3; size: NA; CDR3: CASSGQNTEAFF; DNA: TGTGCCAGCAGCGGACAGAACACTGAAGCTTTCTTT
J: TRBJ1-1; D: NA; V: TRBV12-3/TRBV12-4; size: many; CDR3: CASSPGVMNTEAFF; DNA: TGTGCCAGCAGCCCCGGGGTCATGAACACTGAAGCTTTCTTT
J: TRBJ2-1; D: TRBD1; V: TRBV18; size: NA; CDR3: CASSPTTGAGYNEQFF; DNA: TGTGCCAGCTCACCTACGACAGGGGCGGGGTACAATGAGCAGTTCTTC
J: TRBJ2-7; D: NA; V: TRBV20-1; size: NA; CDR3: CSAKPTGPYEQYF; DNA: TGCAGTGCTAAACCTACCGGTCCCTACGAGCAGTACTTC
J: TRBJ2-1; D: TRBD2; V: TRBV5-1; size: many; CDR3: CASSLAGRGWFDEQFF; DNA: TGCGCCAGCAGCTTGGCGGGGAGGGGTTGGTTCGATGAGCAGTTCTTC
J: TRBJ2-1; D: NA; V: TRBV29-1; size: many; CDR3: CSVKRRGSYNEQFF; DNA: TGCAGCGTTAAAAGGAGGGGGTCCTACAATGAGCAGTTCTTC
J: TRBJ2-3; D: NA; V: TRBV12-3/TRBV12-4; size: many; CDR3: CASSAQTSTAQYF; DNA: TGTGCCAGCAGTGCTCAAACTAGTACCGCGCAGTATTTT
J: TRBJ2-6; D: NA; V: TRBV7-3; size: few; CDR3: CASSPQSSGANVLTF; DNA: TGTGCCAGCAGCCCACAGAGCTCTGGGGCCAACGTCCTGACTTTC
J: TRBJ2-7; D: TRBD1; V: TRBV3-1; size: NA; CDR3: CASSPWTGDRPYEQYF; DNA: TGTGCCAGCAGCCCATGGACAGGGGACAGGCCCTACGAGCAGTACTTC
J: TRBJ2-1; D: TRBD2; V: TRBV6-1; size: many; CDR3: CASSRTSGEYNEQFF; DNA: TGTGCCAGCAGTCGAACTAGCGGGGAATACAATGAGCAGTTCTTC
J: TRBJ1-6; D: NA; V: TRBV11-2; size: many; CDR3: CASSIIRVSPLHF; DNA: TGTGCCAGCAGCATTATCAGGGTTTCACCCCTCCACTTT
J: TRBJ2-4; D: NA; V: TRBV6-4; size: NA; CDR3: CASSPRGLLTPLNDGAKNIQYF; DNA: TGTGCCAGCAGTCCTAGGGGACTCTTAACCCCCTTAAATGATGGAGCCAAAAACATTCAGTACTTC
J: TRBJ2-7; D: NA; V: TRBV5-1; size: few; CDR3: CASSLGGPQYLYEQYF; DNA: TGCGCCAGCAGCTTGGGAGGTCCCCAATATCTCTACGAGCAGTACTTC
J: TRBJ1-5; D: TRBD1; V: TRBV19; size: NA; CDR3: CASSTTGGNQPQHF; DNA: TGTGCCAGTAGTACGACAGGGGGCAATCAGCCCCAGCATTTT
J: TRBJ2-2; D: TRBD1; V: TRBV20-1; size: many; CDR3: CSARDRATGAGELFF; DNA: TGCAGTGCTAGAGATAGGGCGACAGGGGCAGGGGAGCTGTTTTTT
J: TRBJ2-3; D: NA; V: TRBV19; size: few; CDR3: CASSMADTQYF; DNA: TGTGCCAGTAGTATGGCAGATACGCAGTATTTT
J: TRBJ2-2; D: NA; V: TRBV12-5; size: NA; CDR3: CASGLERSRKTGTGELFF; DNA: TGTGCTAGTGGTTTGGAACGGAGCAGGAAAACGGGCACCGGGGAGCTGTTTTTT
J: TRBJ2-2; D: NA; V: TRBV20-1; size: NA; CDR3: CSASYSSNTGELFF; DNA: TGCAGTGCTAGTTACAGTTCGAACACCGGGGAGCTGTTTTTT
J: TRBJ2-2; D: NA; V: TRBV12-3/TRBV12-4; size: many; CDR3: CASMVMAENTGELFF; DNA: TGTGCCAGCATGGTAATGGCCGAAAACACCGGGGAGCTGTTTTTT
J: TRBJ1-2; D: TRBD1; V: TRBV9; size: few; CDR3: CASSPETGNYGYTF; DNA: TGTGCCAGCAGCCCAGAGACAGGGAACTATGGCTACACCTTC
J: TRBJ2-5; D: NA; V: TRBV5-1; size: many; CDR3: CASSLVPGETQYF; DNA: TGCGCCAGCAGCTTGGTTCCTGGGGAGACCCAGTACTTC
J: TRBJ2-5; D: NA; V: TRBV7-2; size: few; CDR3: CASSLAHRRETQYF; DNA: TGTGCCAGCAGCTTAGCCCACCGTAGGGAGACCCAGTACTTC
J: TRBJ2-5; D: TRBD2; V: TRBV10-3; size: many; CDR3: CAIAGLEETQYF; DNA: TGTGCCATAGCGGGGCTGGAAGAGACCCAGTACTTC
J: TRBJ2-6; D: NA; V: TRBV4-3; size: few; CDR3: CASSQETVSRVISGANVLTF; DNA: TGCGCCAGCAGCCAAGAAACCGTGAGCCGGGTAATCTCTGGGGCCAACGTCCTGACTTTC
J: TRBJ2-3; D: TRBD1; V: TRBV20-1; size: NA; CDR3: CSARETQGADTQYF; DNA: TGCAGTGCTAGAGAAACCCAGGGGGCAGATACGCAGTATTTT
J: TRBJ1-1; D: NA; V: TRBV28; size: NA; CDR3: CASSFASRENTEAFF; DNA: TGTGCCAGCAGTTTCGCGTCCAGGGAGAACACTGAAGCTTTCTTT
J: TRBJ2-1; D: NA; V: TRBV29-1; size: many; CDR3: CSVERGRAYNEQFF; DNA: TGCAGCGTTGAAAGAGGGAGAGCGTACAATGAGCAGTTCTTC
J: TRBJ2-3; D: NA; V: TRBV20-1; size: many; CDR3: CSAGSSDTDTQYF; DNA: TGCAGTGCAGGATCTAGCGACACAGATACGCAGTATTTT